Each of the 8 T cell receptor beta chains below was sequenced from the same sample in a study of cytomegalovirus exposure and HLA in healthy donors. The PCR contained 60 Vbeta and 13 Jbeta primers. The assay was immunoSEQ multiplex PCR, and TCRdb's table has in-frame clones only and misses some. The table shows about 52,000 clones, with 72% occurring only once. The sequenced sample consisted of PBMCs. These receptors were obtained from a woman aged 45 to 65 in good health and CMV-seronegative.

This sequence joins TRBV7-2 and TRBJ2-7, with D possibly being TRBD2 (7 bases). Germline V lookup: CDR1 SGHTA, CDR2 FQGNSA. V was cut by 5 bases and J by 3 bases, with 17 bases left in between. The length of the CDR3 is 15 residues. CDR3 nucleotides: TGTGCCAGCAGCCCGTTTGGGGGGGGCCTCTACGAGCAGTACTTC. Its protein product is CASSPFGGGLYEQYF. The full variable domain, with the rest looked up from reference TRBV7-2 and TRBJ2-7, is GAGVSQSPSNKVTEKGKDVELRCDPISGHTALYWYRQSLGQGLEFLIYFQGNSAPDKSGLPSDRFSAERTGGSVSTLTIQRTQQEDSAVYLCASSPFGGGLYEQYFGPGTRLTVT.

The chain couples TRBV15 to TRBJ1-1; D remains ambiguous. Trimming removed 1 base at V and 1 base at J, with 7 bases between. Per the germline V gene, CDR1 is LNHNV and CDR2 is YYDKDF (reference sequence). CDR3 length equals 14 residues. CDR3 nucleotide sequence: TGTGCCACCAGCAGAGGAAGACAGAACACTGAAGCTTTCTTT. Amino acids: CATSRGRQNTEAFF. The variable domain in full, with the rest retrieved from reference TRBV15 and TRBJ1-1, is DAMVIQNPRYQVTQFGKPVTLSCSQTLNHNVMYWYQQKSSQAPKLLFHYYDKDFNNEADTPDNFQSRRPNTSFCFLDIRSPGLGDTAMYLCATSRGRQNTEAFFGQGTRLTVV.

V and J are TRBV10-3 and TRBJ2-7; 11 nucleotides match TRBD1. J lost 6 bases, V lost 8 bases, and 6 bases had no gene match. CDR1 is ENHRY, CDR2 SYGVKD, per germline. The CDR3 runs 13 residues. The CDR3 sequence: CAISRDRGVEQYF. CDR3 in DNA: TGTGCCATCTCCCGGGACAGGGGGGTCGAGCAGTACTTC.

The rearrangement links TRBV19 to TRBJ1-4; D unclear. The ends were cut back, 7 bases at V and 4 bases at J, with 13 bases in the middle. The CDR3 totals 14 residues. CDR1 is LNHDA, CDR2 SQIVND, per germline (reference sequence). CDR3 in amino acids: CASNEGRVNEKLFF. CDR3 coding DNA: TGTGCCAGTAACGAGGGCCGTGTTAATGAAAAACTGTTTTTT.

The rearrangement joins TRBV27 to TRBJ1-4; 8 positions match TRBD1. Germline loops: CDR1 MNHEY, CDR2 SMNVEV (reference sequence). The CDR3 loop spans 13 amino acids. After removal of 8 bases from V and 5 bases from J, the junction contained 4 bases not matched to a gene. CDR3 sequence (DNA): TGTGCCAGCGGACAGGGAACGAATGAAAAACTGTTTTTT. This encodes CASGQGTNEKLFF.

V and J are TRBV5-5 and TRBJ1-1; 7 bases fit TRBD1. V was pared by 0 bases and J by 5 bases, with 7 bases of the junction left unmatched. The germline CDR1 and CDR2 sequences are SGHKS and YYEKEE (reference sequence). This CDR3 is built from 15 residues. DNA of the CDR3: TGTGCCAGCAGCTTGGCCGGAGGGGGCTTAACTGAAGCTTTCTTT. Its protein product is CASSLAGGGLTEAFF.

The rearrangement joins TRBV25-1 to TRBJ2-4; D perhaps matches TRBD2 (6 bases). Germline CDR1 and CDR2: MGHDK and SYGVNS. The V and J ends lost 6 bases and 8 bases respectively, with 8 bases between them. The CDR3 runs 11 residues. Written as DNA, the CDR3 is TGTGCCAGCAGGGGGGAGGACATTCAGTACTTC. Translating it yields CASRGEDIQYF.

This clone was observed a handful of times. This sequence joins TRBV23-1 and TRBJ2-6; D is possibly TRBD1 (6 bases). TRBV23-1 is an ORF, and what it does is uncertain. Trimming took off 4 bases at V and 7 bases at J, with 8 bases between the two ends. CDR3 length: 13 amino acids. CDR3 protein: CASSPDSANVLTF. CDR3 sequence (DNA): TGCGCCAGCAGTCCGGACAGCGCCAACGTCCTGACTTTC.